This T cell receptor beta chain was captured in a study of spatial heterogeneity in lung cancer (dated by TCRdb to the late 2010s). A note on the overall study: Beta-chain transcripts were consistently detected in greater numbers than alpha-chain transcripts, which likely reflects a higher abundance of beta-chain transcripts. In the raw uncorrected reads, each unique combination of TCR and UMI appeared on average more than ten times. In non-small cell lung cancer, the study made a quantitative comparison of TCR alpha and beta repertoires among multiple tumor regions, matched nontumor lung and blood. Nonsynonymous mutation counts, determined by whole-exome sequencing of tumor tissue, were related to features of the TCR repertoire. Both alpha and beta chains were TCR-sequenced in about 240 tumor regions, around 65 matched nontumor lung samples and more than 50 PBMC samples obtained at surgery.

The time point tag for this specimen amounts to: sample taken at primary tumor resection. The donors were 60 to 80 patients from the lung TRACERx cohort who had early-stage, untreated non-small cell lung cancer. Whole RNA extracted from tumor and nontumor lung tissue, or from cryopreserved PBMC samples, was used for TCR sequencing without cell sorting. A patient was chosen for TCR sequencing only when enough RNA was available from at least two tumor regions. This clonotype was found many times. Which antigen it targets is not known. The record has no base qualities; no much larger clone is one base away. The library was prepared using 5' RACE. The sequencer was a NextSeq 500. The TCR library protocol attached a unique molecular identifier to each TCR cDNA molecule to allow correction of PCR and sequencing errors. For the original study's pipeline: Decombinator tools were used for TCR identification, UMI-based error correction and CDR3 extraction. TCRs above a frequency of 2 per 1,000, corresponding to the top 1% of the tumor frequency distribution, were defined as expanded. Each repertoire was subsampled 100 times to 5,000 TCRs, after which Renyi diversity was computed with the R vegan package. CDR3 similarity networks were built from amino acid triplet string-kernel similarity, connecting CDR3s with pairwise similarity above 0.82. TCRdb reprocessing: public reads trimmed at Q25 with fastp, clones called with MiXCR, in-frame beta chains kept. All rows with the same CDR3 protein become a single entry with the most common DNA and genes. For this entry, the V and J calls and clone size follow TCRdb and not the study's own pipeline. The sample table shows over 50,000 distinct CDR3 sequences, and about 6.6% are seen once. Clones ranked in the top ten supply roughly 14% of the sample.

The CDR3 runs 16 amino acids, cysteine and phenylalanine included. CDR3 DNA is the only sequence kept; it has 48 bases, read in frame from the first base. V loses 4 bases of germline sequence and J loses 4 bases, and the interval between the two ends is 19 bases. The germline V gene (reference sequence) yields LGHDT for CDR1 and YNNKEL for CDR2. Overall study results and their limits: Ubiquitous expanded tumor TCRs showed up in blood more often at tumor resection than at routine follow-up. Additional single-cell paired TCR alpha and beta sequencing was considered necessary to confirm, at a functional level, the hypothesis that regional TCRs recognize regional mutations.

The material was PBMCs, obtained at surgery. The clonotype originates from a female donor with early-stage non-small cell lung cancer. In this chain, TRBV3-1 is recombined with TRBJ2-5; the D gene is perhaps TRBD1 or TRBD2, as each covers 5 bases. The DNA sequence follows: TGTGCCAGCAGCCCGGCCGGGACCCAGGCGACAGAGACCCAGTACTTC. The translation is CASSPAGTQATETQYF.